The 21 T cell receptor beta chains presented below share a single source sample, sequenced in a study of blood T cell repertoires in COVID-19. The protocol was immunoSEQ multiplex PCR, while the TCRdb copy is restricted to in-frame clones and leaves out a portion. This sample carries over 100,000 clones, approximately 86% of them seen once, and the ten largest clones take roughly 3.1%. Sequenced material: peripheral blood. All receptors come from a man over 45 with active or convalescent COVID-19.

V usage is TRBV11-2 and J usage is TRBJ2-3, with a weak D call TRBD1 (5 bases). The CDR3 has 13 residues. Per germline, CDR1 SGHAT and CDR2 FQNNGV. Between the trimmed V and J ends, which lost 8 bases and 2 bases, there was a span of 11 bases. The CDR3 DNA reads TGTGCCAGCGGAGCAGGGTCCACAGATACGCAGTATTTT. Amino acid sequence: CASGAGSTDTQYF. The full variable domain, completed using reference TRBV11-2 and TRBJ2-3, is EAGVAQSPRYKIIEKRQSVAFWCNPISGHATLYWYQQILGQGPKLLIQFQNNGVVDDSQLPKDRFSAERLKGVDSTLKIQPAKLEDSAVYLCASGAGSTDTQYFGPGTRLTVL.

The chain employs TRBV18 and TRBJ2-7, with TRBD1 matching 7 bases. This CDR3 comprises 14 residues. Germline-derived CDR1 and CDR2 are KGHSH and LQKENI. J lost 5 bases, V lost 2 bases, and 6 bases had no gene match. The CDR3 region has the DNA TGTGCCAGCTCACCAGGACAGGCTCTAAACGAGCAGTACTTC. This encodes CASSPGQALNEQYF.

The J gene is TRBJ1-2, the V gene TRBV6-6; tentative D call: TRBD1 (6 bases). V was cut by 2 bases and J by 2 bases, with 9 bases left in between. CDR1 is MNHNY, CDR2 SVGAGI, per germline (reference sequence). The CDR3 runs 14 residues. The CDR3 sequence: CASSYLQGNYGYTF. The CDR3 DNA reads as TGTGCCAGCAGTTACCTACAGGGAAACTATGGCTACACCTTC.

The gene calls are TRBV7-8 and TRBJ1-3; 7 nucleotides agree with TRBD1. The CDR3 runs to 16 residues. CDR1 and CDR2 from the germline V gene are SGHVS and FQNEAQ. The V gene end was trimmed by 3 bases and the J gene end by 4 bases; junction bases not matched to a gene: 9. CDR3 in amino acids: CASSLSGTARGNTIYF. In DNA, the CDR3 is TGTGCCAGCAGCTTGTCCGGGACAGCAAGGGGAAACACCATATATTTT.

This chain joins TRBV5-6 and TRBJ1-1; D uncertain. The CDR3 extends over 16 amino acids. Germline lookup yields CDR1 SGHDT and CDR2 YYEEEE. The ends were cut back, 7 bases at V and 0 bases at J, with 19 bases in the middle. CDR3 DNA sequence: TGTGCCAGCCGGCGACGCGGAGGATCCATGAACACTGAAGCTTTCTTT. Protein sequence: CASRRRGGSMNTEAFF.

This clone was observed a few times. V is TRBV9 and J is TRBJ1-6, with TRBD1 matching 8 bases. Per germline, CDR1 SGDLS and CDR2 YYNGEE. V lost 0 bases and J lost 8; bases outside the gene matches: 7. This CDR3 has 16 residues. The CDR3 loop reads CASSVGQGATDSPLHF. CDR3 nucleotide sequence: TGTGCCAGCAGCGTAGGGCAGGGGGCTACGGATTCACCCCTCCACTTT.

V usage is TRBV5-4 and J usage is TRBJ2-2; TRBD2 matches 9 bases. This CDR3 contains 18 residues. Germline V CDR1 and CDR2: SGHNT, YYREEE (reference sequence). V was pared by 2 bases and J by 1 base, with 9 bases of the junction left unmatched. CDR3 DNA: TGTGCCAGCAGCTTAATGCGGGGGGGCCAAGGGAACACCGGGGAGCTGTTTTTT. This codes for CASSLMRGGQGNTGELFF.

CDR3 sequence reads: CATSESGVSQPQHF. The CDR3 coding sequence is TGTGCCACCAGTGAGTCAGGGGTTAGTCAGCCCCAGCATTTT. The chain has TRBV24-1 and TRBJ1-5, with D perhaps TRBD1 (6 bases). Deletions cut 4 bases from V and 6 bases from J, with 12 bases between. CDR3 size: 14 residues. Germline-derived CDR1 and CDR2 are KGHDR and SFDVKD.

The rearrangement links TRBV3-1 (or the pseudogene TRBV3-2) to TRBJ2-2, with D uncertain. Trimming left V 1 base short and J 5 bases short, with 8 bases between. The CDR3 is 14 amino acids. CDR1 and CDR2 from the germline V gene are LGHDT and YNNKEL (reference sequence). As DNA, the CDR3 is TGTGCCAGCAGCCAAGCCCCCCTTACCGGGGAGCTGTTTTTT. It encodes CASSQAPLTGELFF.

The chain links TRBV5-5 to TRBJ2-6, with D perhaps TRBD1 (6 bases). The CDR3 is made up of 18 amino acids. Germline V gives CDR1 SGHKS, CDR2 YYEKEE (reference sequence). V lost 5 bases and J lost 1, with 19 bases in between. The CDR3 protein is CASSRLTGVRSGANVLTF. Here the CDR3 DNA reads TGTGCCAGCAGTCGTCTGACAGGAGTTCGATCTGGGGCCAACGTCCTGACTTTC.

The rearrangement joins TRBV6-5 to TRBJ1-2; D might be TRBD1 (6 bases). Germline-derived CDR1 and CDR2 are MNHEY and SVGAGI. The CDR3 sequence is 14 residues long. V was shortened by 0 bases and J by 6 bases, with 11 bases between the two germline ends. Here the CDR3 reads CASSYSRTVNGYTF. CDR3 sequence (DNA): TGTGCCAGCAGTTACTCGAGGACAGTAAATGGCTACACCTTC.

This chain links TRBV5-1 with TRBJ2-3, with D maybe TRBD2 (7 bases). The CDR3 has 17 residues. The V gene lost 4 bases and the J gene lost 0 bases, with 18 bases spanning the gap. CDR1 is SGHRS, CDR2 YFSETQ, per germline. The CDR3 region is CASSPSGGRASTDTQYF. Written as DNA, the CDR3 is TGCGCCAGCAGCCCCTCCGGGGGGCGGGCGAGCACAGATACGCAGTATTTT.

This clone has a single count. V gene TRBV5-4 combines with J gene TRBJ2-1; 8 nucleotides line up with TRBD2. This CDR3 comprises 15 residues. CDR1 and CDR2 from the germline V gene are SGHNT and YYREEE (reference sequence). With V trimmed by 1 base and J by 5 bases, 5 bases remained unmatched. CDR3 bases: TGTGCCAGCAGCTTGTCCGGACTAGCAAACAATGAGCAGTTCTTC. Its translation: CASSLSGLANNEQFF.

This sequence joins TRBV7-2 and TRBJ2-3, with D perhaps matching TRBD1 (5 bases). Trimming took 7 bases from V and 0 from J, leaving 11 bases between them. Germline CDR1 is SGHTA and CDR2 is FQGNSA. The CDR3 extends over 14 amino acids. The DNA for the CDR3 is TGTGCCAGCACCTGGGGCGGTAGCACAGATACGCAGTATTTT. Protein product: CASTWGGSTDTQYF.

V gene TRBV4-3 combines with J gene TRBJ1-1; tentative D call: TRBD1 (6 bases). CDR1 is LGHNA, CDR2 YSLEER, per germline. V lost 0 bases and J 1 base, leaving 24 bases between the germline ends. This CDR3 has 20 amino acids. CDR3: CASSQERFSGLAGENTEAFF. Written as DNA, the CDR3 is TGCGCCAGCAGCCAAGAGCGGTTTTCTGGCCTGGCAGGGGAGAACACTGAAGCTTTCTTT.

The gene calls are TRBV28 and TRBJ1-1, with 11 bases that match TRBD1. CDR3 size: 16 residues. Looked up from germline, CDR1 is MDHEN and CDR2 is SYDVKM. Losses at the gene ends were 5 bases for V and 4 bases for J; bases not matched to a gene: 9. The CDR3 nucleotides are TGTGCCAGCAGTCTCTGGACAGGGGGCATGGGCACTGAAGCTTTCTTT. This sequence encodes CASSLWTGGMGTEAFF.

The CDR3 sequence: CASSRDRVSYEQYF. DNA for the CDR3: TGTGCCAGCAGTAGGGACAGGGTGTCCTACGAGCAGTACTTC. J is TRBJ2-7 and V is TRBV6-2 or TRBV6-3, with TRBD1 matching over 9 bases. Trimming removed 5 bases from V and 1 base from J; junction bases left unmatched: 3. The CDR3 runs 14 residues. The germline gives CDR1 MNHEY, CDR2 SVGEGT.

This clone showed up just once. The chain couples TRBV7-2 to TRBJ2-7; TRBD1 matches 10 bases. CDR1 and CDR2 from the germline V gene are SGHTA and FQGNSA. The CDR3 runs to 16 residues. V was clipped by 0 bases and J by 5 bases; unmatched bases: 7. In nucleotides, the CDR3 is TGTGCCAGCAGCTTAGCCAGCGGGACAGGGGAAAACGAGCAGTACTTC. The encoded protein is CASSLASGTGENEQYF.

This clone was seen a few times. The rearrangement uses TRBV4-3 and TRBJ2-7; 8 nucleotides align to TRBD1. V shed 4 bases and J 0 bases; nucleotides not matched to a gene: 2. Germline-derived CDR1 and CDR2 are LGHNA and YSLEER. CDR3 length: 14 residues. CDR3 loop: CASSLGQGSYEQYF. For the CDR3, the DNA is TGCGCCAGCAGCCTTGGACAGGGCTCCTACGAGCAGTACTTC.

V gene TRBV10-3 combines with J gene TRBJ1-5, with D unclear. V shed 3 bases and J shed 0 bases, with 9 bases lying between them. The CDR3 totals 15 residues. Germline V lookup: CDR1 ENHRY, CDR2 SYGVKD. Here the CDR3 reads CAISEAGGSNQPQHF. The CDR3 bases are TGTGCCATCAGTGAAGCAGGAGGTAGCAATCAGCCCCAGCATTTT.

J is TRBJ2-3 and V is TRBV5-5, with D perhaps matching TRBD1 (6 bases). Trimming pared 0 bases from V and 1 base from J, leaving 6 bases between. This CDR3 is 14 amino acids long. The V gene's germline CDR1 is SGHKS and CDR2 YYEKEE (reference sequence). The CDR3 sequence is CASSLDRGTDTQYF. The CDR3 DNA sequence: TGTGCCAGCAGCTTGGACAGGGGCACAGATACGCAGTATTTT.